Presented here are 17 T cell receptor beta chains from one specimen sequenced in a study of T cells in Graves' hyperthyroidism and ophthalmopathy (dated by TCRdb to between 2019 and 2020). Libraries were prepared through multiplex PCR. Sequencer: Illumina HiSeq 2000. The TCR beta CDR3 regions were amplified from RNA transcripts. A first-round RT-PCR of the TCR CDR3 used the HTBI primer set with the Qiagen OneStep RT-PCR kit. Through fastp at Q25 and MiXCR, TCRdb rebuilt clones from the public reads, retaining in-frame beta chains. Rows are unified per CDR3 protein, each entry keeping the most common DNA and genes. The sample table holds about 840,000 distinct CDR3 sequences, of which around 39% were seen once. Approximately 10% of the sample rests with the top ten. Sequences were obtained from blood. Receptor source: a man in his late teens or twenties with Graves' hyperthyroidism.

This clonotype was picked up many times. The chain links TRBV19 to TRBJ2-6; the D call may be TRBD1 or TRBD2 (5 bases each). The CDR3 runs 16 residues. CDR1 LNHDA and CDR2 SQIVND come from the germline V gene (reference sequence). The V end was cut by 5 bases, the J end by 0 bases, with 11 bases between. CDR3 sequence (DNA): TGTGCCAGTAGTCGGGACGGAAGCTCTGGGGCCAACGTCCTGACTTTC. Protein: CASSRDGSSGANVLTF.

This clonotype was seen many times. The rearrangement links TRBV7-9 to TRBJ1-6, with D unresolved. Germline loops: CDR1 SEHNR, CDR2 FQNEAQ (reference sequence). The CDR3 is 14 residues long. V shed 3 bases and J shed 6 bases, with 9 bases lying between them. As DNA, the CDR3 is TGTGCCAGCAGCTTTGGCGGAGGTAATTCACCCCTCCACTTT. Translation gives CASSFGGGNSPLHF.

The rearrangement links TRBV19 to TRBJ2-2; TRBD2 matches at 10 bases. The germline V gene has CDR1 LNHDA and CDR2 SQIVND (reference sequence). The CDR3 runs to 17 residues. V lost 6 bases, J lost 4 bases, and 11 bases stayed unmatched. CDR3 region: CASSRNIAGGFTGELFF. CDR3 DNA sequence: TGTGCCAGTAGCCGCAACATAGCGGGAGGATTCACCGGGGAGCTGTTTTTT.

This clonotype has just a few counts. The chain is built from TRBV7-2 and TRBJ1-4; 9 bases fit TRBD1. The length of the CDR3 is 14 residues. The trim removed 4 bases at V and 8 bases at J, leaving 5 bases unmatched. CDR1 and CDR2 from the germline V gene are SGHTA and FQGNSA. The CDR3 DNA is TGTGCCAGCAGCTCCGGGACAGGGTTCGAAAAACTGTTTTTT. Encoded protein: CASSSGTGFEKLFF.

The DNA for the CDR3 is TGTGCCACCAGTGAGGCAGGGTTCCCTGAAGCTTTCTTT. It yields the protein CATSEAGFPEAFF. This sequence joins TRBV24-1 and TRBJ1-1; maybe TRBD1 (5 bases). The germline CDR1 and CDR2 sequences are KGHDR and SFDVKD. Trimming cost V 4 bases and J 6 bases, with 11 bases left between them. The CDR3 totals 13 residues.

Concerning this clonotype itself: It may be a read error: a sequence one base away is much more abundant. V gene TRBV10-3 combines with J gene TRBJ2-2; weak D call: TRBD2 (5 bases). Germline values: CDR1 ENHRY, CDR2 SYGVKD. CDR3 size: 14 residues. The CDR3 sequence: CAISDKKITGELLF. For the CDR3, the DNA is TGTGCCATCAGTGATAAGAAAATCACCGGGGAGCTGCTTTTT.

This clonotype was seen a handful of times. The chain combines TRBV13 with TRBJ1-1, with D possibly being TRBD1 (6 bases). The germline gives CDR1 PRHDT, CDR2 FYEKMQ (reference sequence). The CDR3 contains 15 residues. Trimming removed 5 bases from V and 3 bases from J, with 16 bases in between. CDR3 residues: CASSARSQGHTEAFF. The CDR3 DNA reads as TGTGCCAGCAGCGCACGATCACAGGGCCACACTGAAGCTTTCTTT.

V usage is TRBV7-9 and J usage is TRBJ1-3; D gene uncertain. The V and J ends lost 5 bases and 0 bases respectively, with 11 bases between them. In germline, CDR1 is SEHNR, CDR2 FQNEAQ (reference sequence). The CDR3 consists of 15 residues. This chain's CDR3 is CASSTDGTSGNTIYF. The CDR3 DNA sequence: TGTGCCAGCAGCACAGACGGCACCTCTGGAAACACCATATATTTT.

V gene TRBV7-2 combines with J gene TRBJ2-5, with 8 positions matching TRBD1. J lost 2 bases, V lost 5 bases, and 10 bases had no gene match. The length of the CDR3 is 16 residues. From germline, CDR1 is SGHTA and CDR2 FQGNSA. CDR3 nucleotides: TGTGCCAGCAGCGTTGCCAGGGGGCGCCAGCAAGAGACCCAGTACTTC. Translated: CASSVARGRQQETQYF.

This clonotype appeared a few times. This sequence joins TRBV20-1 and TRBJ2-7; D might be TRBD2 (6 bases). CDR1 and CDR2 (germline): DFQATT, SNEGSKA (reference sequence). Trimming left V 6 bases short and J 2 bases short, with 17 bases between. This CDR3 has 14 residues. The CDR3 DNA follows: TGCAGTGCCCCCCTGGAGGGAGGTGCCTACGAGCAGTACTTC. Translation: CSAPLEGGAYEQYF.

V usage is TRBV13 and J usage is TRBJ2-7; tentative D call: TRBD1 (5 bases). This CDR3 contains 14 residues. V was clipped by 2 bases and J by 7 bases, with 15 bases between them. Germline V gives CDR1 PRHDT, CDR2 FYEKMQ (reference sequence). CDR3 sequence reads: CASSLQGALLEQYF. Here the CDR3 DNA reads TGTGCCAGCAGCTTACAAGGGGCACTTCTAGAGCAGTACTTC.

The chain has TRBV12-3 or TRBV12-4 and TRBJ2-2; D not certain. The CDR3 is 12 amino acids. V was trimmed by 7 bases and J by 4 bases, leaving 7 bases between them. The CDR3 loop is CASILTTGELFF. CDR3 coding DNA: TGTGCCAGCATCCTAACCACCGGGGAGCTGTTTTTT.

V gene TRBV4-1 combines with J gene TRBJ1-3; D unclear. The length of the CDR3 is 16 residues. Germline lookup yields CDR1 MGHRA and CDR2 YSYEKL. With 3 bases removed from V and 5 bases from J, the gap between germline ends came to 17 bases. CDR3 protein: CASSHRVLTERNTIYF. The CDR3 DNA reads TGCGCCAGCAGCCACCGAGTTTTGACTGAGAGAAACACCATATATTTT.

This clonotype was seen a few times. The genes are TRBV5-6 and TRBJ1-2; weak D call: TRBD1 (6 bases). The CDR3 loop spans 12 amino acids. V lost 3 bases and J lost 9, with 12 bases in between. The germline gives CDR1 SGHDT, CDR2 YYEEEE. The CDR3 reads CASSYPTGSYTF. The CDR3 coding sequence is TGTGCCAGCAGCTACCCTACAGGGAGCTACACCTTC.

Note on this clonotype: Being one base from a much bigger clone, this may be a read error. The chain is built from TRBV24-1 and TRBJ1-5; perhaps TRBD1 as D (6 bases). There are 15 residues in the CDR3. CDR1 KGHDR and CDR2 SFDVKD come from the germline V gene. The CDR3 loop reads CASSQDSYSNQPKHF. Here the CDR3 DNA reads TGTGCCAGCAGCCAGGACAGCTATAGCAATCAGCCCAAGCATTTT.

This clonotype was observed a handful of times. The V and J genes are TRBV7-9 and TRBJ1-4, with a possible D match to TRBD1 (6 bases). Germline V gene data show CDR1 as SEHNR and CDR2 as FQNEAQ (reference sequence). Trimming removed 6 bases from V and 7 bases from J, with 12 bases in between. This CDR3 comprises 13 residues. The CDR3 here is CASSRDTVEKLFF. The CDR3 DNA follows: TGTGCCAGCAGTCGGGACACCGTTGAAAAACTGTTTTTT.

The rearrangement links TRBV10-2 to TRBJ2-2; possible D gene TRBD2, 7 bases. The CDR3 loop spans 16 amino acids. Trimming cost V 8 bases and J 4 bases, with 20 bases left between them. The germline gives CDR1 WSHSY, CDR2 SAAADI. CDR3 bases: TGCGCCAGCGAAACAGAGGGGGGGCGGCTCACCGGGGAGCTGTTTTTT. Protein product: CASETEGGRLTGELFF.